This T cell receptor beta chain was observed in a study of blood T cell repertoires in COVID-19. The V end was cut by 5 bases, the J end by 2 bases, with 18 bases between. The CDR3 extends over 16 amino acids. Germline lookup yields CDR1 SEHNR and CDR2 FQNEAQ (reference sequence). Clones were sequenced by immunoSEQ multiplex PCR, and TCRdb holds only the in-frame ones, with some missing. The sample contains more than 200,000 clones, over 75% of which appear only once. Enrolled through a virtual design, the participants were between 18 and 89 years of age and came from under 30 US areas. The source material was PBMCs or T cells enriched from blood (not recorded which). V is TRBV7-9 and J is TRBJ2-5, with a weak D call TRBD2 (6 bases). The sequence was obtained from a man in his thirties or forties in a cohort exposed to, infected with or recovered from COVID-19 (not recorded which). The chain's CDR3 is CASSPRLGTTQETQYF. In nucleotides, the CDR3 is TGTGCCAGCAGCCCTCGACTAGGGACGACTCAAGAGACCCAGTACTTC.